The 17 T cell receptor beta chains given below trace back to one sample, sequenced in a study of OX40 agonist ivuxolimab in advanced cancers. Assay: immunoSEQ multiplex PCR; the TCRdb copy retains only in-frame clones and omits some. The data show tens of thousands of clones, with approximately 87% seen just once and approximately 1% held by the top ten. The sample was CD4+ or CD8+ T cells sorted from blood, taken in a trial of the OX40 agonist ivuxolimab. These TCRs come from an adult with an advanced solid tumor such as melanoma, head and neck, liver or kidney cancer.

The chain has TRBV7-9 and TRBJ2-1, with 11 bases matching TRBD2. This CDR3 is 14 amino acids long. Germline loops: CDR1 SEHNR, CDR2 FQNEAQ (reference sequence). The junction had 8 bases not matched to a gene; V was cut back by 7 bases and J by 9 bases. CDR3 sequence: CASTLAGGNSEQFF. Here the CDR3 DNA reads TGTGCCAGCACCCTAGCGGGAGGAAATAGTGAGCAGTTCTTC.

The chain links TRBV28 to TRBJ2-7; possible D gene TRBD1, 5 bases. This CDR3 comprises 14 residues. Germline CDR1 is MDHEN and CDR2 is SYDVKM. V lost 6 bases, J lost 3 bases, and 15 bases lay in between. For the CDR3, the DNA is TGTGCCAGCAGCTTACCCACAGGCAACTACGAGCAGTACTTC. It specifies CASSLPTGNYEQYF.

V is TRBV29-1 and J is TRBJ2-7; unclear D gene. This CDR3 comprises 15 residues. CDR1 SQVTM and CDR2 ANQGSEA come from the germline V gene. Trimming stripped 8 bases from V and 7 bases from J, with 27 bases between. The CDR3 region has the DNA TGCAGCTGTCCCGTGCCATGTAAAGAGCACGGGGAGCAGTACTTC. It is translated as CSCPVPCKEHGEQYF.

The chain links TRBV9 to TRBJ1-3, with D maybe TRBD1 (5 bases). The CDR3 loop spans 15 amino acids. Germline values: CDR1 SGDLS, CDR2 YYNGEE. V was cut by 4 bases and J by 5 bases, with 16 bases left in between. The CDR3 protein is CASSPTGLDRNTIYF. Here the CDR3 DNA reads TGTGCCAGCAGCCCGACGGGACTCGATAGAAACACCATATATTTT.

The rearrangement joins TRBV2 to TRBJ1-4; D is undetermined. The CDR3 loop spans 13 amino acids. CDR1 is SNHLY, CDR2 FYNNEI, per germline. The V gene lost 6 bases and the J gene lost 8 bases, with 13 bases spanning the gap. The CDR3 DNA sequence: TGTGCCAGCAGCCGTGGGGTCGGGGAAAAACTGTTTTTT. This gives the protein CASSRGVGEKLFF.

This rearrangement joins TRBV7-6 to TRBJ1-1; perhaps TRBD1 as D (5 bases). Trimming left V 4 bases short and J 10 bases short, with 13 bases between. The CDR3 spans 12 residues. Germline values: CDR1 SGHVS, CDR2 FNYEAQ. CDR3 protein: CASSSNGGLAFF. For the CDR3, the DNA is TGTGCCAGCAGCTCAAACGGGGGTTTAGCTTTCTTT.

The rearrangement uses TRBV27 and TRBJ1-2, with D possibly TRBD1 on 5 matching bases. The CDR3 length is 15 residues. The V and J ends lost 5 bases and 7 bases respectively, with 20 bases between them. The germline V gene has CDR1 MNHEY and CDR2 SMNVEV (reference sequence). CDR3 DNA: TGTGCCAGCAGTGCCACGGGGGAGGGGCCTGCTGGCTACACCTTC. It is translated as CASSATGEGPAGYTF.

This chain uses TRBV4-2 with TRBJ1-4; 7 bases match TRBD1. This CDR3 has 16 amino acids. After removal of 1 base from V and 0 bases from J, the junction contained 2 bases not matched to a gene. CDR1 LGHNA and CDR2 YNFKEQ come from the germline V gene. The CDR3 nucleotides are TGTGCCAGCAGCCAAGCTCAGGGGGCAACTAATGAAAAACTGTTTTTT. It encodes CASSQAQGATNEKLFF.

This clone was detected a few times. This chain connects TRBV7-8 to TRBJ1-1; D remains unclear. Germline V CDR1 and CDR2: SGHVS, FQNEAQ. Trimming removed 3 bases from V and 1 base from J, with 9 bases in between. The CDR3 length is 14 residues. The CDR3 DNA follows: TGTGCCAGCAGCTTTACGGGCGGGAACACTGAAGCTTTCTTT. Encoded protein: CASSFTGGNTEAFF.

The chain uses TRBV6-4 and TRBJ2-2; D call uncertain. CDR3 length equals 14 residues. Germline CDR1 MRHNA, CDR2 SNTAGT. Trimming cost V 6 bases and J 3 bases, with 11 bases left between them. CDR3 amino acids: CASRSGPDTGELFF. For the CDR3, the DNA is TGTGCCAGCAGATCAGGCCCCGACACCGGGGAGCTGTTTTTT.

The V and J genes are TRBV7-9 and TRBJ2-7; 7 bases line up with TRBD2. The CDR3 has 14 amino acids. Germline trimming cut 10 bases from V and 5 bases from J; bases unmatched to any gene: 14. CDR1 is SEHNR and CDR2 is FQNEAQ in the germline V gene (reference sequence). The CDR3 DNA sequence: TGTGCCACTAGTCACCCCTACGGGGGGAACGAGCAGTACTTC. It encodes CATSHPYGGNEQYF.

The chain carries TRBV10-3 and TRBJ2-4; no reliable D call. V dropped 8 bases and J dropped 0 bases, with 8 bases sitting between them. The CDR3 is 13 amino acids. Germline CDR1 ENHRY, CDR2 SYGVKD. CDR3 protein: CAIGELAKNIQYF. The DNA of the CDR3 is TGTGCCATCGGGGAATTAGCCAAAAACATTCAGTACTTC.

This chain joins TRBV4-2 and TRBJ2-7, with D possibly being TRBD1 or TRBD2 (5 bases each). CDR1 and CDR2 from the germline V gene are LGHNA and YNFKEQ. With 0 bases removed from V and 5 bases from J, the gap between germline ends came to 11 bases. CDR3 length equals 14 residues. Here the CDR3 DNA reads TGTGCCAGCAGCCAAGAAGTCAGGGACCACGAGCAGTACTTC. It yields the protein CASSQEVRDHEQYF.

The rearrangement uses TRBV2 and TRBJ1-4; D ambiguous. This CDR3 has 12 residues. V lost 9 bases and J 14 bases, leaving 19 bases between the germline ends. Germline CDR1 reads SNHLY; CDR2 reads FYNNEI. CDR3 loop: CASQKANGRLFF. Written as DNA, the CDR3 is TGTGCCAGTCAGAAGGCAAACGGACGGCTGTTTTTT. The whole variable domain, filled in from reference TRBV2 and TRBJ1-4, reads EPEVTQTPSHQVTQMGQEVILRCVPISNHLYFYWYRQILGQKVEFLVSFYNNEISEKSEIFDDQFSVERPDGSNFTLKIRSTKLEDSAMYFCASQKANGRLFFGSGTQLSVL.

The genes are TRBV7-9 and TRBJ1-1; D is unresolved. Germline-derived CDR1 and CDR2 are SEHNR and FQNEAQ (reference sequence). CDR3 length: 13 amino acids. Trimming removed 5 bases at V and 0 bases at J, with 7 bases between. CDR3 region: CASSKQVNTEAFF. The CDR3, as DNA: TGTGCCAGCAGCAAGCAAGTGAACACTGAAGCTTTCTTT.

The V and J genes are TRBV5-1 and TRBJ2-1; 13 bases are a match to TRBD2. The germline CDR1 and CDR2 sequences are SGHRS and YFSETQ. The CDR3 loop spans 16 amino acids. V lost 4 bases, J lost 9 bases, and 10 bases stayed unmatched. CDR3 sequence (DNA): TGCGCCAGCAGCGGGACGACTAGCGGGGGGTTCGGTGAGCAGTTCTTC. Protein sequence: CASSGTTSGGFGEQFF.

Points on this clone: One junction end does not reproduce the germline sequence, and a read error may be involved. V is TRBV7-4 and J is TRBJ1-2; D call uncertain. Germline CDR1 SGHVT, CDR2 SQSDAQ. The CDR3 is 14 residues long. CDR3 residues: CDSSTARKTYGYTF. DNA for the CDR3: TGTGACAGCAGCACAGCTCGAAAGACCTATGGCTACACCTTC.